This T cell receptor (beta chain) was sequenced during a study of Ad26.COV2.S vaccination and SARS-CoV-2 variants. V was trimmed by 4 bases and J by 7 bases, leaving 17 bases between them. The CDR3 is 14 residues long. Germline V gene sequence: CDR1 SGDLS, CDR2 YYNGEE. The repertoire was sequenced with immunoSEQ multiplex PCR; TCRdb's copy has only in-frame clones and lacks some. This sample carries nearly 95,000 clones, approximately 77% of them seen once, and the ten largest clones take roughly 15%. The chain joins TRBV9 to TRBJ1-2; D is possibly TRBD1 (6 bases). This receptor was identified in a human donor who had recovered from COVID-19. This material consisted of peripheral blood, taken after recovery from COVID-19. In DNA form, the CDR3 reads TGTGCCAGCAGCCCACCCCAGGGGCGCACTGGCTACACCTTC. Translated: CASSPPQGRTGYTF.